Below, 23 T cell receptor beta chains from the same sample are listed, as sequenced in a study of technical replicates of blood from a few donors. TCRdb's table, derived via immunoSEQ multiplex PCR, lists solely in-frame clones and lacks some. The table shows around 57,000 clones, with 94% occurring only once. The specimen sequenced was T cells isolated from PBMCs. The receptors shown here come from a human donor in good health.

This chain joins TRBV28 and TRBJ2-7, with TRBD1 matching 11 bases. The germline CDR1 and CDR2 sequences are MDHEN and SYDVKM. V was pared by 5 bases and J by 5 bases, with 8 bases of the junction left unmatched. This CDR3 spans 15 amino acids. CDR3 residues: CASSHSGQGAHEQYF. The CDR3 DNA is TGTGCCAGCAGTCATTCCGGACAGGGGGCCCACGAGCAGTACTTC. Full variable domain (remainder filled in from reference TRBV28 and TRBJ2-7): DVKVTQSSRYLVKRTGEKVFLECVQDMDHENMFWYRQDPGLGLRLIYFSYDVKMKEKGDIPEGYSVSREKKERFSLILESASTNQTSMYLCASSHSGQGAHEQYFGPGTRLTVT.

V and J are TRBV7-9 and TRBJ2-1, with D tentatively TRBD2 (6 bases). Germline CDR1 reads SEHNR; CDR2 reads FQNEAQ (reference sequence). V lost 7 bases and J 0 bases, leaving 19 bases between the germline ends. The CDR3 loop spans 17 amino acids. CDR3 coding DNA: TGTGCCAGCAACGAAGGGCTGGCGGGACGCTCCTACAATGAGCAGTTCTTC. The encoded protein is CASNEGLAGRSYNEQFF. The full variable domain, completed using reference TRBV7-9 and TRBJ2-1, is DTGVSQNPRHKITKRGQNVTFRCDPISEHNRLYWYRQTLGQGPEFLTYFQNEAQLEKSRLLSDRFSAERPKGSFSTLEIQRTEQGDSAMYLCASNEGLAGRSYNEQFFGPGTRLTVL.

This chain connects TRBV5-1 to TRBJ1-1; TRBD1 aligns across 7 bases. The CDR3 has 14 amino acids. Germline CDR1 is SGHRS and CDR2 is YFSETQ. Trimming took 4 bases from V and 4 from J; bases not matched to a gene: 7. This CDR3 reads CASSQGTVSTEAFF. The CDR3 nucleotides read TGCGCCAGCAGCCAAGGGACAGTCAGCACTGAAGCTTTCTTT.

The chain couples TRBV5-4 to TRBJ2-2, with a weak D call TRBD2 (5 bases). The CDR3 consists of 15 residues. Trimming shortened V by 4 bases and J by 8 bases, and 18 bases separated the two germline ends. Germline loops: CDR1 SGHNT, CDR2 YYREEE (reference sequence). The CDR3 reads CASSHGEGFGGELFF. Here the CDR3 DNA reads TGTGCCAGCAGCCACGGGGAAGGATTTGGGGGGGAGCTGTTTTTT.

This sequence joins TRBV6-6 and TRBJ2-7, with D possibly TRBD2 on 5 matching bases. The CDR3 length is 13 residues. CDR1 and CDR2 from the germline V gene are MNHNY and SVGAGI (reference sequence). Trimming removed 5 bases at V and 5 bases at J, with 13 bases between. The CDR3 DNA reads TGTGCCAGCAGTGCCCTACTAGTCGACGAGCAGTACTTC. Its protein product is CASSALLVDEQYF.

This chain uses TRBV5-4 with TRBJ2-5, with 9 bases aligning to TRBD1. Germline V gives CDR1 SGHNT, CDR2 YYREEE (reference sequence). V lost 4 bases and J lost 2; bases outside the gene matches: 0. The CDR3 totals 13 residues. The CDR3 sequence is CASSDRGQETQYF. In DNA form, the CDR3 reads TGTGCCAGCAGCGACAGGGGGCAAGAGACCCAGTACTTC.

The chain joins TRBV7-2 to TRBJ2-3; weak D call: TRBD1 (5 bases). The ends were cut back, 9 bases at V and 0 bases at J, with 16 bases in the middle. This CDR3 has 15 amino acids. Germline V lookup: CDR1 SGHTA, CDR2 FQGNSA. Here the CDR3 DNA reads TGTGCCAGTCCGCCTAAGGGGCCTAGCACAGATACGCAGTATTTT. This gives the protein CASPPKGPSTDTQYF. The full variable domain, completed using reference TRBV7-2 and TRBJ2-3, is GAGVSQSPSNKVTEKGKDVELRCDPISGHTALYWYRQSLGQGLEFLIYFQGNSAPDKSGLPSDRFSAERTGGSVSTLTIQRTQQEDSAVYLCASPPKGPSTDTQYFGPGTRLTVL.

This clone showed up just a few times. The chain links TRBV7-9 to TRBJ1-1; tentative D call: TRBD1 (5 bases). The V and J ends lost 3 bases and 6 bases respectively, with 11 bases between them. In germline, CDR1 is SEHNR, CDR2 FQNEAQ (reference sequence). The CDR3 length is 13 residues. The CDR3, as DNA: TGTGCCAGCAGCTTTGGGGGGATCTCTGAAGCTTTCTTT. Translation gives CASSFGGISEAFF.

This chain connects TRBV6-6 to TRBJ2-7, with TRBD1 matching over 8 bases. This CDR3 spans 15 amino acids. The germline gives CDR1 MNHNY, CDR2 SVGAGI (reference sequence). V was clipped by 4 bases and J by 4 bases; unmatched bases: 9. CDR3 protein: CASSSPGQALYEQYF. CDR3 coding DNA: TGTGCCAGCAGTTCCCCGGGACAGGCCCTATACGAGCAGTACTTC.

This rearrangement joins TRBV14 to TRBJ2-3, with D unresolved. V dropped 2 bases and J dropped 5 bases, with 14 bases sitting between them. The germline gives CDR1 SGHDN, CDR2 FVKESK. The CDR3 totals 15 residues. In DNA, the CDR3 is TGTGCCAGCAGCCAAACTGACAAAACCGGAGATACGCAGTATTTT. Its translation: CASSQTDKTGDTQYF.

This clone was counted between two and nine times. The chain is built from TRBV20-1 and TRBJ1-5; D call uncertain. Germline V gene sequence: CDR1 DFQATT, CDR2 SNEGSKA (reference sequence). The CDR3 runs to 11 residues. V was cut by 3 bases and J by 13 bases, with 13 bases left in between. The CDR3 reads CSASPGYVQHF. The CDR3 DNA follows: TGCAGTGCTAGCCCCGGGTATGTTCAGCATTTT.

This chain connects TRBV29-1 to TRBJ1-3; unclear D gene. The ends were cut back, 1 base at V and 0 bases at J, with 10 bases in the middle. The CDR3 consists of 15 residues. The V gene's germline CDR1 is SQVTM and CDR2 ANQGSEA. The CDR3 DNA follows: TGCAGCGTTGAAGTGGTGAACTCCTCTGGAAACACCATATATTTT. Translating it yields CSVEVVNSSGNTIYF. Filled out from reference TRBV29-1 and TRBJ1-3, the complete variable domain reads SAVISQKPSRDICQRGTSLTIQCQVDSQVTMMFWYRQQPGQSLTLIATANQGSEATYESGFVIDKFPISRPNLTFSTLTVSNMSPEDSSIYLCSVEVVNSSGNTIYFGEGSWLTVV.

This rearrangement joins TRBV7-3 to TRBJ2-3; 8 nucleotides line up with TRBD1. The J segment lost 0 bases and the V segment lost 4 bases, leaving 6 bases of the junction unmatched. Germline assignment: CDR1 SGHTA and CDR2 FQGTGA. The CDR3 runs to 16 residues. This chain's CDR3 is CASSSSYRGSTDTQYF. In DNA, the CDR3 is TGTGCCAGCAGCTCGAGTTACAGGGGGAGCACAGATACGCAGTATTTT.

Here the CDR3 DNA reads TGTGCCAGCAGCCTTCCCTCTGGGGCCAACGTCCTGACTTTC. Protein sequence: CASSLPSGANVLTF. The rearrangement links TRBV9 to TRBJ2-6; no firm D call. Deletions cut 4 bases from V and 0 bases from J, with 5 bases between. Germline V gives CDR1 SGDLS, CDR2 YYNGEE. CDR3 size: 14 residues.

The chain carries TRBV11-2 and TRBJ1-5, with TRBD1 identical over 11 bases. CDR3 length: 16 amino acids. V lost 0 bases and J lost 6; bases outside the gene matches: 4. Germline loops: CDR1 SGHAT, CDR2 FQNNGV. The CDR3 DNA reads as TGTGCCAGCAGCTTAGACGGACAGGGGGCCCTTCAGCCCCAGCATTTT. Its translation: CASSLDGQGALQPQHF. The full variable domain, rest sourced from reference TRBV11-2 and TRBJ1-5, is EAGVAQSPRYKIIEKRQSVAFWCNPISGHATLYWYQQILGQGPKLLIQFQNNGVVDDSQLPKDRFSAERLKGVDSTLKIQPAKLEDSAVYLCASSLDGQGALQPQHFGDGTRLSIL.

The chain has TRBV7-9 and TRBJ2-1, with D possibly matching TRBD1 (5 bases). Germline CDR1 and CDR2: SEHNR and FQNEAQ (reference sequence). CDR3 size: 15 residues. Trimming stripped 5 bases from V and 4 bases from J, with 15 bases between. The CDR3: CASSPPGPQYNEQFF. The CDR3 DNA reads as TGTGCCAGCAGCCCGCCAGGGCCCCAATACAATGAGCAGTTCTTC.

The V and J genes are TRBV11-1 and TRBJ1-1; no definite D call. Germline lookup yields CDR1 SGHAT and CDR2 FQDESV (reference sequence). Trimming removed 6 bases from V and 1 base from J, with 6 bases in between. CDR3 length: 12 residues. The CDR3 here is CASSLRNTEAFF. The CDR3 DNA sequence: TGTGCCAGCAGTCTGCGGAACACTGAAGCTTTCTTT.

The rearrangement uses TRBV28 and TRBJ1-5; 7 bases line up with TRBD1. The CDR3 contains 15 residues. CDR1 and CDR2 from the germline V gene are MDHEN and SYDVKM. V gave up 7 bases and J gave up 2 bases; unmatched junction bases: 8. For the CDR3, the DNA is TGTGCCAGCACTGCCCCAGGGGGAGGCAATCAGCCCCAGCATTTT. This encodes CASTAPGGGNQPQHF.

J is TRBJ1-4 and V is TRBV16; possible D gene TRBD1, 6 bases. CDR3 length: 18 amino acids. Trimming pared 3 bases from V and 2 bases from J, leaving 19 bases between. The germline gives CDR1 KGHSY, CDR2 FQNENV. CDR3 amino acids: CASSHPPLGGATNEKLFF. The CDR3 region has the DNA TGTGCCAGCAGCCACCCCCCTCTGGGGGGGGCGACTAATGAAAAACTGTTTTTT.

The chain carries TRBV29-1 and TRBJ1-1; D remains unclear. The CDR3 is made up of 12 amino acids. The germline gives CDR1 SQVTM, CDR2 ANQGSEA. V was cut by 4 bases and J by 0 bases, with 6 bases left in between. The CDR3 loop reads CSVGAMNTEAFF. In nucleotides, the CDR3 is TGCAGCGTTGGGGCAATGAACACTGAAGCTTTCTTT.

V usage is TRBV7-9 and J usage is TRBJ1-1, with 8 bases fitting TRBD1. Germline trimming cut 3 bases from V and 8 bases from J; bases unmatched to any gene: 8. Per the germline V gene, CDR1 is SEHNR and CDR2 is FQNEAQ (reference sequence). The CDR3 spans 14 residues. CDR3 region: CASSFTSGTGEAFF. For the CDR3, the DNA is TGTGCCAGCAGCTTTACTTCCGGGACAGGCGAAGCTTTCTTT.

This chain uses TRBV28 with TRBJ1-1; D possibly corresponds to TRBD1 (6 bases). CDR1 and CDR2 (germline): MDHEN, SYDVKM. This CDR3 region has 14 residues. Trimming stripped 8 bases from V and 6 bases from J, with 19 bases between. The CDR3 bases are TGTGCCAGCGGTGTGGGGACAATGGGCGCTGAAGCTTTCTTT. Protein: CASGVGTMGAEAFF.

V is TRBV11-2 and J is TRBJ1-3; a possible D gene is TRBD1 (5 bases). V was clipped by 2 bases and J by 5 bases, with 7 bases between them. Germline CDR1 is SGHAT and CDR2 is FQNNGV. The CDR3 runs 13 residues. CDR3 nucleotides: TGTGCCAGCAGCTTAACAGGTCGAAACACCATATATTTT. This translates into CASSLTGRNTIYF.